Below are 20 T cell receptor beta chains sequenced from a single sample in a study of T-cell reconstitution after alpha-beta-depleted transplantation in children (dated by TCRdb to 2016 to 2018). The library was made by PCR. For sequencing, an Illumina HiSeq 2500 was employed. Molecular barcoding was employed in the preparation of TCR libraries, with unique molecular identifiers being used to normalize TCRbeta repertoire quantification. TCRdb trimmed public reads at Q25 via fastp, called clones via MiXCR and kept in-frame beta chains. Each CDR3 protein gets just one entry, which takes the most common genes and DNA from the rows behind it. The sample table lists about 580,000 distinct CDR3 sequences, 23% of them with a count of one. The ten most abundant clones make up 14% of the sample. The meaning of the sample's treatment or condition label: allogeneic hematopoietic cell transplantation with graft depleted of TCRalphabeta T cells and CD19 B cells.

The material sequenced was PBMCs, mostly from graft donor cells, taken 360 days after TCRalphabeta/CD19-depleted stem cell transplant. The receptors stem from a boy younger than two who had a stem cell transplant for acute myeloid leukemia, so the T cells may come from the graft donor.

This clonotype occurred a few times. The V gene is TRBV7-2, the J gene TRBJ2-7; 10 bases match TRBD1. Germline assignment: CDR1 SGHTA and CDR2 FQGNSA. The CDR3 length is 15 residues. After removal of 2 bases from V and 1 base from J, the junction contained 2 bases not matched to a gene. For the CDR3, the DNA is TGTGCCAGCAGCTTAAGGACAGGGGGATCCTACGAGCAGTACGTC. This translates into CASSLRTGGSYEQYV.

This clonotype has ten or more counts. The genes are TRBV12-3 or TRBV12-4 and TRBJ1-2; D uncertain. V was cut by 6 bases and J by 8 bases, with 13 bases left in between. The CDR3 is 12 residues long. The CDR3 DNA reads TGTGCCAGCAGGCCTGAGGGCGCCGGCTACACCTTC. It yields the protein CASRPEGAGYTF.

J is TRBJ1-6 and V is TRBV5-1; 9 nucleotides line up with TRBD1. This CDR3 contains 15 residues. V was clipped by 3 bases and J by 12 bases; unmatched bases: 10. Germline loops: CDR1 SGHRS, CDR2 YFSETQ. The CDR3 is CASSWRDRDVGPLHF. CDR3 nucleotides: TGCGCCAGCAGCTGGAGGGACAGGGATGTAGGACCCCTCCACTTT.

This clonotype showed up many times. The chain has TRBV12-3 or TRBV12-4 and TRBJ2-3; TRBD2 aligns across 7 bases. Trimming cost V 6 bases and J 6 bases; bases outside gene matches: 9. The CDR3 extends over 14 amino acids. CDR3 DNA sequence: TGTGCCAGCAGGCAACTAGCGCCGTCGGATACGCAGTATTTT. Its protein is CASRQLAPSDTQYF.

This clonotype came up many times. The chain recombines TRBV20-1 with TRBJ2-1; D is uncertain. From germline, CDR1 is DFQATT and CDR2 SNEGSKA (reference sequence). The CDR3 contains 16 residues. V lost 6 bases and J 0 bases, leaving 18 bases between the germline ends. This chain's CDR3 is CSANPGVISSYNEQFF. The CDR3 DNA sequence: TGCAGTGCAAACCCGGGCGTGATTAGCTCCTACAATGAGCAGTTCTTC.

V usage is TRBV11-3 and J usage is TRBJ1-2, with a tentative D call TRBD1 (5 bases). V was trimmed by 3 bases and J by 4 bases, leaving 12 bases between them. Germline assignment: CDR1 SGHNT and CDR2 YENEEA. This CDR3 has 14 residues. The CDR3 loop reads CASSLYGTAYGYTF. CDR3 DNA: TGTGCCAGCAGCTTGTACGGGACCGCCTATGGCTACACCTTC.

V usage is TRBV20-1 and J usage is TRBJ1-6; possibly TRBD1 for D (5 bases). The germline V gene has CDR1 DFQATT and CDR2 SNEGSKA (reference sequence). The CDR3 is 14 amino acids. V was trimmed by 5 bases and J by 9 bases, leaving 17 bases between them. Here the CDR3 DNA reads TGCAGTGCTCTTGGGGCTGGGAAGGTTTCACCCCTCCACTTT. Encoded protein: CSALGAGKVSPLHF.

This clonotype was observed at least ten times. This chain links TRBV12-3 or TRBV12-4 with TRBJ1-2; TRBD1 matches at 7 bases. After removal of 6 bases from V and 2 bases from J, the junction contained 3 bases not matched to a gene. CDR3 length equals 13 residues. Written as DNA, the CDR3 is TGTGCCAGCAGCCGACAGGGCAACTATGGCTACACCTTC. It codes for CASSRQGNYGYTF.

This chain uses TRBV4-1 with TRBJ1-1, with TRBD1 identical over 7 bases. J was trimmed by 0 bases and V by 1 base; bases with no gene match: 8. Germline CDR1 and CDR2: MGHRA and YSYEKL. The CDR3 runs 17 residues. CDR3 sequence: CASSQGARGRVNTEAFF. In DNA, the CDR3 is TGCGCCAGCAGCCAAGGGGCTAGGGGGCGAGTGAACACTGAAGCTTTCTTT.

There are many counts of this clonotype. The CDR3 DNA is TGTGCCAGCAGGGACAATTGGAACACTGAAGCTTTCTTT. Translating gives CASRDNWNTEAFF. V gene TRBV6-1 combines with J gene TRBJ1-1; D may be TRBD1 (5 bases). The CDR3 is 13 amino acids. V lost 6 bases, J lost 1 base, and 9 bases lay in between. Germline V gene sequence: CDR1 MNHNS, CDR2 SASEGT.

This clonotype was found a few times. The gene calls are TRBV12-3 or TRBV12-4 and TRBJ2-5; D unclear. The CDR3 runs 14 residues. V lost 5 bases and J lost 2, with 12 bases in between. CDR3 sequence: CASSISVKQETQYF. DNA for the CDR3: TGTGCCAGCAGTATCAGCGTGAAGCAAGAGACCCAGTACTTC.

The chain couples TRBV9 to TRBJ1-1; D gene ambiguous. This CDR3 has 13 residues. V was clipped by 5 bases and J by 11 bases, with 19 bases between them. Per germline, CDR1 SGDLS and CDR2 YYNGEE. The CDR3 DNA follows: TGTGCCAGCAGTGAGCCGGGCTCGAAGGCCGCTTTCTTT. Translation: CASSEPGSKAAFF.

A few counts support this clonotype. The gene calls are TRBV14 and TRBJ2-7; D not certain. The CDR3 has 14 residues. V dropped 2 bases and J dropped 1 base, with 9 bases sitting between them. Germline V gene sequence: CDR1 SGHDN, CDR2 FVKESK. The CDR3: CASSQPPLSYEQYF. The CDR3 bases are TGTGCCAGCAGCCAACCGCCACTTTCCTACGAGCAGTACTTC.

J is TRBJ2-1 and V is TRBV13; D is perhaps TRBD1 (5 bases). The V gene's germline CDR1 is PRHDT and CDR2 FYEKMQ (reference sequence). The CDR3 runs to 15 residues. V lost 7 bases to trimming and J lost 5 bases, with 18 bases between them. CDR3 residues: CASKFWAGRHNEQFF. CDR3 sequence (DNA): TGTGCCAGCAAATTCTGGGCAGGGCGGCACAATGAGCAGTTCTTC.

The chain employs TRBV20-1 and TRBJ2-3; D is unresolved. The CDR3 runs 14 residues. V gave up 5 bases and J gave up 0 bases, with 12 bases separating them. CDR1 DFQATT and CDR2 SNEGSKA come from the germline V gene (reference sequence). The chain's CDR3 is CSAPSAPSTDTQYF. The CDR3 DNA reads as TGCAGTGCTCCCTCAGCGCCTAGCACAGATACGCAGTATTTT.

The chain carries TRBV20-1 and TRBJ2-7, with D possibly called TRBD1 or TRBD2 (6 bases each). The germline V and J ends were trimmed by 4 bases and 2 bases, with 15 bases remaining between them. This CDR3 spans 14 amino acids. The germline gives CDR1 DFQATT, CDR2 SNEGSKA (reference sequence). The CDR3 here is CSATRGGGTYEQYF. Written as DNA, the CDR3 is TGCAGTGCTACCCGAGGAGGGGGGACCTACGAGCAGTACTTC.

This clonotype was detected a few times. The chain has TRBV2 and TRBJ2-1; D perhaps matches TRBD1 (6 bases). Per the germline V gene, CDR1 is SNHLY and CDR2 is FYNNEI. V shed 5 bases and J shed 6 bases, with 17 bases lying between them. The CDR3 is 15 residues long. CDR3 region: CASSYQGRFGNEQFF. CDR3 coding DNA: TGTGCCAGCAGTTATCAGGGGCGATTCGGCAATGAGCAGTTCTTC. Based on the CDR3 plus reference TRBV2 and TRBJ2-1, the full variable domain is EPEVTQTPSHQVTQMGQEVILRCVPISNHLYFYWYRQILGQKVEFLVSFYNNEISEKSEIFDDQFSVERPDGSNFTLKIRSTKLEDSAMYFCASSYQGRFGNEQFFGPGTRLTVL.

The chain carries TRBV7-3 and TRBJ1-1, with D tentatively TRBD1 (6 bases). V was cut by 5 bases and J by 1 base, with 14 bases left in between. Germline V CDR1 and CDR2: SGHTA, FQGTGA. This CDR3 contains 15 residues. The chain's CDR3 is CASSPKGDSNTEAFF. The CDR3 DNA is TGTGCCAGCAGCCCGAAGGGGGACTCGAACACTGAAGCTTTCTTT.

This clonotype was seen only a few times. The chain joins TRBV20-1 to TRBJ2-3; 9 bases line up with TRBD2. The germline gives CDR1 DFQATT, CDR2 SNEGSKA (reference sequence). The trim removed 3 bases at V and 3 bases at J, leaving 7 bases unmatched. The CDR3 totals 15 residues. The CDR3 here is CSASSGGFATDTQYF. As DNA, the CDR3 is TGCAGTGCTAGCAGCGGGGGGTTCGCTACAGATACGCAGTATTTT.

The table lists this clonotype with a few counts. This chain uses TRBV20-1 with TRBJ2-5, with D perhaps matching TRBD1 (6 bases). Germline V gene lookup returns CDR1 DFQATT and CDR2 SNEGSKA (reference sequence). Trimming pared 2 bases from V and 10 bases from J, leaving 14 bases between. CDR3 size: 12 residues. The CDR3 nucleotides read TGCAGTGCTAGAACGACAGGCCTCGGCCAGTACTTC. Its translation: CSARTTGLGQYF.